These 25 T cell receptor beta chains came from one sample sequenced in a study of regulatory T cells in long-lasting Graves disease. The TCR beta library used iRepertoire HTBI primers with Arm-PCR amplification of CDR3. TCRdb re-called the multiplex PCR reads with MiXCR, one entry per CDR3 protein. The table shows 700,000 or so distinct CDR3 sequences, with 30% occurring only once. Time point reported: persistent/refractory GD, antithyroid drugs over 5 years with positive TRAb. Construction of the TCR library relied on RNA isolated from PBMCs. The specimen was peripheral blood mononuclear cells (PBMCs), collected when the disease was refractory, from a patient treated with antithyroid drugs. Receptor source: a female donor with Graves disease.

The gene calls are TRBV3-1 and TRBJ2-7; the D is unclear. The CDR3 is made up of 12 amino acids. The germline V gene encodes CDR1 LGHDT and CDR2 YNNKEL (reference sequence). Trimming left V 1 base short and J 5 bases short, with 6 bases between. The CDR3 DNA is TGTGCCAGCAGCCAAGTCATAGACGAGCAGTACTTC. Encoded protein: CASSQVIDEQYF.

This clonotype occurred many times. J is TRBJ2-5 and V is TRBV28, with 8 bases fitting TRBD1. Germline V gene sequence: CDR1 MDHEN, CDR2 SYDVKM. The ends lost 5 bases at V and 5 bases at J; junction bases unmatched: 13. The CDR3 is 16 amino acids. CDR3 region: CASSQSRDRMGETQYF. CDR3 DNA sequence: TGTGCCAGCAGTCAGTCCCGGGACAGGATGGGGGAGACCCAGTACTTC.

V is TRBV29-1 and J is TRBJ2-7, with 13 bases matching TRBD2. The CDR3 sequence is 22 residues long. Germline V CDR1 and CDR2: SQVTM, ANQGSEA. Trimming took 4 bases from V and 3 from J; bases not matched to a gene: 27. CDR3 residues: CSVVETRASGTSGNQPGYEQYF. The CDR3 DNA reads as TGCAGCGTTGTAGAAACGAGAGCCTCCGGGACTAGCGGGAACCAACCGGGCTACGAGCAGTACTTC.

The chain carries TRBV19 and TRBJ2-2, with 7 bases matching TRBD1. Germline CDR1 reads LNHDA; CDR2 reads SQIVND (reference sequence). The CDR3 length is 16 residues. J gave up 4 bases and V 6 bases, and 11 bases lay outside the gene matches. The CDR3: CASSKQGLPGTGELFF. In nucleotides, the CDR3 is TGTGCCAGTAGCAAACAGGGGCTCCCGGGCACCGGGGAGCTGTTTTTT. Variable domain in full (rest from reference TRBV19 and TRBJ2-2): DGGITQSPKYLFRKEGQNVTLSCEQNLNHDAMYWYRQDPGQGLRLIYYSQIVNDFQKGDIAEGYSVSREKKESFPLTVTSAQKNPTAFYLCASSKQGLPGTGELFFGEGSRLTVL.

V and J are TRBV20-1 and TRBJ1-2; possible D gene TRBD1, 6 bases. Germline V CDR1 and CDR2: DFQATT, SNEGSKA (reference sequence). V was shortened by 3 bases and J by 1 base, with 18 bases between the two germline ends. This CDR3 has 16 amino acids. CDR3 coding DNA: TGCAGTGCTAGCCCACTAATGACAGGCGTTAACTATGGCTACACCTTC. Translated: CSASPLMTGVNYGYTF.

V gene TRBV5-4 combines with J gene TRBJ2-5; 7 bases are a match to TRBD2. This CDR3 spans 15 amino acids. Per germline, CDR1 SGHNT and CDR2 YYREEE (reference sequence). Trimming removed 2 bases from V and 5 bases from J; junction bases left unmatched: 9. This CDR3 reads CASSLELASAETQYF. The CDR3 coding sequence is TGTGCCAGCAGCTTAGAACTAGCGTCTGCGGAGACCCAGTACTTC.

This clonotype was observed many times. V gene TRBV28 combines with J gene TRBJ1-2; D call uncertain. V lost 5 bases and J 6 bases, leaving 7 bases between the germline ends. The CDR3 length is 11 residues. CDR1 is MDHEN and CDR2 is SYDVKM in the germline V gene. DNA of the CDR3: TGTGCCAGCAGTCGTGCTCATGGCTACACCTTC. Translating it yields CASSRAHGYTF.

This clonotype was counted at least ten times. This chain uses TRBV29-1 with TRBJ2-7; D uncertain. V lost 1 base to trimming and J lost 4 bases, with 8 bases between them. The CDR3 sequence is 12 residues long. From germline, CDR1 is SQVTM and CDR2 ANQGSEA. CDR3 DNA: TGCAGCGTTGAAGGGGCGGCATACGAGCAGTACTTC. Amino acids: CSVEGAAYEQYF.

J is TRBJ1-1 and V is TRBV4-1, with a possible D match to TRBD1 (5 bases). This CDR3 has 13 amino acids. CDR1 MGHRA and CDR2 YSYEKL come from the germline V gene. V was shortened by 7 bases and J by 0 bases, with 9 bases between the two germline ends. CDR3 DNA: TGCGCCAGCAAAGAACAGGTGAACACTGAAGCTTTCTTT. Protein: CASKEQVNTEAFF.

Many counts were recorded for this clonotype. The chain carries TRBV28 and TRBJ1-5; D is unresolved. This CDR3 is 14 amino acids long. CDR1 and CDR2 from the germline V gene are MDHEN and SYDVKM. Trimming cost V 7 bases and J 4 bases, with 14 bases left between them. CDR3 bases: TGTGCCAGCACTTATAGGACGGAGAATCAGCCCCAGCATTTT. Translated: CASTYRTENQPQHF.

A few counts support this clonotype. The V gene is TRBV6-2 or TRBV6-3, the J gene TRBJ2-7; no clear D gene. There are 17 residues in the CDR3. Germline lookup yields CDR1 MNHEY and CDR2 SVGEGT. The V end lost 2 bases, the J end lost 2 bases, and 19 bases lay between the germline ends. In nucleotides, the CDR3 is TGTGCCAGCAGTTACCAATCTACGGGCGGCTATCCCTACGAGCAGTACTTC. Translation gives CASSYQSTGGYPYEQYF.

V usage is TRBV5-1 and J usage is TRBJ2-5; 8 nucleotides agree with TRBD2. The length of the CDR3 is 17 residues. Germline CDR1 is SGHRS and CDR2 is YFSETQ. V gave up 0 bases and J gave up 2 bases; unmatched junction bases: 9. The CDR3 reads CASSLDSLAGLQETQYF. The CDR3, as DNA: TGCGCCAGCAGCTTGGATAGCCTAGCGGGCCTACAAGAGACCCAGTACTTC.

The chain combines TRBV25-1 with TRBJ1-2; D call uncertain. From germline, CDR1 is MGHDK and CDR2 SYGVNS. The CDR3 covers 12 residues. V was shortened by 3 bases and J by 8 bases, with 10 bases between the two germline ends. Here the CDR3 reads CASSDRTRGYTF. CDR3 nucleotide sequence: TGTGCCAGCAGTGACCGAACCCGAGGCTACACCTTC.

This clonotype is a singleton in its sample. V is TRBV9 and J is TRBJ1-3; 7 positions match TRBD1. The CDR3 is 15 residues long. The V segment lost 3 bases and the J segment 5 bases; nucleotides outside the gene matches: 8. The V gene's germline CDR1 is SGDLS and CDR2 YYNGEE. For the CDR3, the DNA is TGTGCCAGCAGCGCCCCGACAGGGTTTCGAAACACCATATATTTT. Amino acids: CASSAPTGFRNTIYF.

This clonotype has only a few counts. This CDR3 reads CASSWGLAGGNTGELFF. CDR3 coding DNA: TGCGCCAGCAGCTGGGGACTAGCGGGAGGGAACACCGGGGAGCTGTTTTTT. This chain links TRBV5-1 with TRBJ2-2; 15 bases align to TRBD2. V lost 3 bases to trimming and J lost 1 base; unmatched junction nucleotides: 1. CDR1 is SGHRS, CDR2 YFSETQ, per germline. This CDR3 has 17 amino acids.

Worth noting for this clonotype: It may be a read error: a sequence one base away is much more abundant. This chain links TRBV28 with TRBJ2-2; 9 bases align to TRBD1. The CDR3 spans 15 residues. Germline V gene data show CDR1 as MDHEN and CDR2 as SYDVKM. The CDR3 here is CASSPTTGGTGEPFF. The CDR3 bases are TGTGCCAGCAGTCCTACCACAGGGGGCACCGGGGAGCCGTTTTTT. Supplemented by reference TRBV28 and TRBJ2-2, the full variable domain reads DVKVTQSSRYLVKRTGEKVFLECVQDMDHENMFWYRQDPGLGLRLIYFSYDVKMKEKGDIPEGYSVSREKKERFSLILESASTNQTSMYLCASSPTTGGTGEPFFGEGSRLTVL.

The genes are TRBV29-1 and TRBJ1-1; D is undetermined. Germline CDR1 and CDR2: SQVTM and ANQGSEA. The CDR3 consists of 10 residues. With 3 bases removed from V and 10 bases from J, the gap between germline ends came to 9 bases. DNA of the CDR3: TGCAGCGTTGATCTGGCGGTAGCTTTCTTT. It specifies CSVDLAVAFF.

CDR3 DNA: TGTGCCAGCAGCTTACGGGTACCGGGACAGGGCTCTGGGGCCAACGTCCTGACTTTC. Translating gives CASSLRVPGQGSGANVLTF. The chain links TRBV7-3 to TRBJ2-6, with TRBD1 matching 9 bases. Germline V gene sequence: CDR1 SGHTA, CDR2 FQGTGA. The CDR3 sequence is 19 residues long. V lost 2 bases and J lost 0; bases outside the gene matches: 8.

This clonotype was picked up a small number of times. This clone may be a read error of a much larger clone one base away. V gene TRBV9 combines with J gene TRBJ2-5; TRBD1 agrees at 7 bases. In germline, CDR1 is SGDLS, CDR2 YYNGEE. The CDR3 is 14 amino acids. Germline trimming cut 3 bases from V and 2 bases from J; bases unmatched to any gene: 4. The CDR3 reads CASSASGQQETQYF. The DNA of the CDR3 is TGTGCCAGCAGCGCCTCGGGACAGCAAGAGACCCAGTACTTC. Drawing the rest from reference TRBV9 and TRBJ2-5, the complete variable domain is DSGVTQTPKHLITATGQRVTLRCSPRSGDLSVYWYQQSLDQGLQFLIQYYNGEERAKGNILERFSAQQFPDLHSELNLSSLELGDSALYFCASSASGQQETQYFGPGTRLLVL.

J is TRBJ1-1 and V is TRBV6-2 or TRBV6-3, with D perhaps TRBD1 (5 bases). CDR3 size: 13 residues. Germline CDR1 and CDR2: MNHEY and SVGEGT. Trimming shortened V by 7 bases and J by 4 bases, and 13 bases separated the two germline ends. CDR3 region: CASIRRGFTEAFF. The CDR3, as DNA: TGTGCCAGCATCAGGAGGGGATTCACTGAAGCTTTCTTT.

CDR3: CASKLGQGMGEQYF. The DNA for the CDR3 is TGTGCCAGCAAACTCGGACAGGGAATGGGCGAGCAGTACTTC. The chain has TRBV19 and TRBJ2-7; 8 bases line up with TRBD1. The V gene end was trimmed by 9 bases and the J gene end by 6 bases; junction bases not matched to a gene: 13. The germline V gene encodes CDR1 LNHDA and CDR2 SQIVND (reference sequence). This CDR3 comprises 14 residues.

This chain joins TRBV2 and TRBJ2-6; no clear D gene. In germline, CDR1 is SNHLY, CDR2 FYNNEI. The V gene lost 4 bases and the J gene lost 2 bases, with 15 bases spanning the gap. CDR3 length: 17 amino acids. This chain's CDR3 is CASSVGNWGTGANVLTF. For the CDR3, the DNA is TGTGCCAGCAGTGTGGGCAACTGGGGTACTGGGGCCAACGTCCTGACTTTC.

The chain couples TRBV10-3 to TRBJ1-5; TRBD1 matches 9 bases. Germline V gives CDR1 ENHRY, CDR2 SYGVKD. Unmatched junction bases numbered 5, after V lost 6 bases and J lost 8 bases. The CDR3 is made up of 13 amino acids. The CDR3: CAISETGGKPQHF. The CDR3 region has the DNA TGTGCCATCAGCGAGACAGGGGGGAAGCCCCAGCATTTT.

This clonotype was detected once. The genes are TRBV20-1 and TRBJ1-2, with D maybe TRBD1 (5 bases). Germline V CDR1 and CDR2: DFQATT, SNEGSKA (reference sequence). V gave up 1 base and J gave up 7 bases, with 22 bases separating them. CDR3 length: 16 residues. The CDR3 DNA is TGCAGTGCTAGAGCTCCAGGGCCCGAGCAGGGTTCTGGCTACACCTTC. Translated, it gives CSARAPGPEQGSGYTF.

This sequence joins TRBV18 and TRBJ1-6, with D perhaps TRBD1 (6 bases). Germline V gene lookup returns CDR1 KGHSH and CDR2 LQKENI. The CDR3 runs 15 residues. Trimming took off 4 bases at V and 5 bases at J, with 12 bases between the two ends. The CDR3 here is CASSLRTEDNSPLHF. CDR3 DNA: TGTGCCAGCTCACTACGGACAGAGGATAATTCACCCCTCCACTTT. Based on the CDR3 plus reference TRBV18 and TRBJ1-6, the full variable domain is NAGVMQNPRHLVRRRGQEARLRCSPMKGHSHVYWYRQLPEEGLKFMVYLQKENIIDESGMPKERFSAEFPKEGPSILRIQQVVRGDSAAYFCASSLRTEDNSPLHFGNGTRLTVT.